A single sample gave rise to the 7 T cell receptor beta chains below, sequenced in a study of glioma-infiltrating T cells after dendritic cell vaccination. TCRdb's copy holds only in-frame clones and misses some; the assay was immunoSEQ multiplex PCR. The table lists approximately 85,000 clones, approximately 81% of them singletons. Documented time point: after dendritic cell vaccination, including at tumor progression/relapse. The sample in question was blood, obtained after dendritic cell vaccination. These receptors were collected from a human donor with glioblastoma.

The chain couples TRBV4-1 to TRBJ2-5; the match to TRBD1 covers 7 bases. CDR3 length: 13 amino acids. Germline CDR1 reads MGHRA; CDR2 reads YSYEKL. With V trimmed by 6 bases and J by 3 bases, 4 bases remained unmatched. CDR3 DNA: TGCGCCAGCAGTCGGGACAGAAAAGAGACCCAGTACTTC. The encoded protein is CASSRDRKETQYF.

The chain uses TRBV6-1 and TRBJ2-7; no firm D call. Germline V lookup: CDR1 MNHNS, CDR2 SASEGT. V dropped 9 bases and J dropped 2 bases, with 5 bases sitting between them. This CDR3 has 10 amino acids. The CDR3 nucleotides are TGTGCCAGTAATACCTACGAGCAGTACTTC. This translates into CASNTYEQYF.

The CDR3 nucleotides are TGCGCCAGCAGCCAAGGGACAGGGAGATCGGACACTGAAGCTTTCTTT. It translates to CASSQGTGRSDTEAFF. The V gene is TRBV4-3, the J gene TRBJ1-1; TRBD1 agrees at 8 bases. The CDR3 totals 16 residues. CDR1 LGHNA and CDR2 YSLEER come from the germline V gene. V shed 1 base and J 3 bases; nucleotides not matched to a gene: 7.

The chain couples TRBV5-1 to TRBJ2-5; 9 bases are shared with TRBD1. The CDR3 has 14 amino acids. Germline CDR1 reads SGHRS; CDR2 reads YFSETQ. V gave up 3 bases and J gave up 4 bases; unmatched junction bases: 4. The CDR3 DNA reads as TGCGCCAGCAGCTACGCGGGACAGGGAGAGACCCAGTACTTC. It is translated as CASSYAGQGETQYF.

The rearrangement joins TRBV4-2 to TRBJ2-7; possible D gene TRBD2, 6 bases. V was cut by 0 bases and J by 1 base, with 10 bases left in between. This CDR3 comprises 15 residues. Looked up from germline, CDR1 is LGHNA and CDR2 is YNFKEQ. CDR3 in amino acids: CASSQDMGGSYEQYF. The CDR3, as DNA: TGTGCCAGCAGCCAAGATATGGGAGGTTCCTACGAGCAGTACTTC.

The V call is TRBV2, the J call TRBJ2-2; D is uncertain. The CDR3 is made up of 13 amino acids. V was cut by 6 bases and J by 4 bases, with 9 bases left in between. Germline values: CDR1 SNHLY, CDR2 FYNNEI. CDR3 sequence reads: CASSAEATGELFF. The CDR3 DNA is TGTGCCAGCAGCGCAGAGGCCACCGGGGAGCTGTTTTTT.

This clone was picked up a small number of times. V gene TRBV7-3 combines with J gene TRBJ2-3; 7 bases fit TRBD1. The CDR3 sequence is 15 residues long. V shed 4 bases, J shed 4 bases, and the junction held 8 bases outside the gene matches. CDR1 SGHTA and CDR2 FQGTGA come from the germline V gene. The CDR3 spells CASSSTGTAADTQYF. The CDR3 DNA reads as TGTGCCAGCAGCTCCACCGGGACAGCGGCAGATACGCAGTATTTT. Full variable domain (rest looked up from reference TRBV7-3 and TRBJ2-3): GAGVSQTPSNKVTEKGKYVELRCDPISGHTALYWYRQSLGQGPEFLIYFQGTGAADDSGLPNDRFFAVRPEGSVSTLKIQRTERGDSAVYLCASSSTGTAADTQYFGPGTRLTVL.